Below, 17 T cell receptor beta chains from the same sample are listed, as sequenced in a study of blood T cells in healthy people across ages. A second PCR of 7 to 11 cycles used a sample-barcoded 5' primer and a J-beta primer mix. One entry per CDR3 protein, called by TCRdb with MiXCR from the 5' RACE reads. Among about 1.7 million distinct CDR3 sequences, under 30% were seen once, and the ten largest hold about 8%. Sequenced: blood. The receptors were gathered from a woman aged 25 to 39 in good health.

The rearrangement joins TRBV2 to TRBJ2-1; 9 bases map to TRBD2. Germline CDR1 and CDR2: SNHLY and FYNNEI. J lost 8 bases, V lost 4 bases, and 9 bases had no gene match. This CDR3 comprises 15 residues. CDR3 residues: CASSGGGAQVDEQFF. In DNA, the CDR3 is TGTGCCAGCAGTGGCGGGGGGGCCCAAGTCGATGAGCAGTTCTTC.

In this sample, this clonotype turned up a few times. The CDR3, as DNA: TGTGCCAGCAGTTTGATAAGCTCCTACAATGAGCAGTTCTTC. Its translation is CASSLISSYNEQFF. This sequence joins TRBV12-3 or TRBV12-4 and TRBJ2-1; D is unresolved. The CDR3 runs to 14 residues. V lost 3 bases, J lost 0 bases, and 6 bases lay in between.

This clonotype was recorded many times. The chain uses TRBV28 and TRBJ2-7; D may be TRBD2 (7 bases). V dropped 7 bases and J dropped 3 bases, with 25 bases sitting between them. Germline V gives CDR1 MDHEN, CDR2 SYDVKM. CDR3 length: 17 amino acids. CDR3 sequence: CASTRRGRGARGYEQYF. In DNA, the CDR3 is TGTGCCAGCACCCGGAGGGGCCGGGGGGCGAGAGGCTACGAGCAGTACTTC.

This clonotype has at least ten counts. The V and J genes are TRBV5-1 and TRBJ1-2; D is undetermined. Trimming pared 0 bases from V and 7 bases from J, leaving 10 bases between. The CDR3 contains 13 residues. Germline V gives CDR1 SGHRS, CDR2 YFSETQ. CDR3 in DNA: TGCGCCAGCAGCTTGGAACCTATCCTTGGCTACACCTTC. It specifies CASSLEPILGYTF.

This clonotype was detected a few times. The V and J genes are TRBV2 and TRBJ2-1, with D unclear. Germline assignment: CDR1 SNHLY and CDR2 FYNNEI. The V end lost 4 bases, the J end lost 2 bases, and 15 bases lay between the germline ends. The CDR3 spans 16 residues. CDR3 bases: TGTGCCAGCAGTGCGGCTAGTTCAGTACCCTACAATGAGCAGTTCTTC. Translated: CASSAASSVPYNEQFF.

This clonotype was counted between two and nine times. CDR3 protein: CASSWDSLYEQYF. The CDR3, as DNA: TGTGCCAGCAGTTGGGACTCCCTCTACGAGCAGTACTTC. The chain uses TRBV28 and TRBJ2-7; possible D gene TRBD2, 6 bases. The CDR3 consists of 13 residues. V lost 4 bases to trimming and J lost 3 bases, with 10 bases between them. Germline-derived CDR1 and CDR2 are MDHEN and SYDVKM.

The DNA for the CDR3 is TGCAGTGCTAGAGTGCGTCAGGACCCCCGGGGCACCTTC. Encoded protein: CSARVRQDPRGTF. The J gene is TRBJ1-2, the V gene TRBV20-1; unclear D gene. The V gene's germline CDR1 is DFQATT and CDR2 SNEGSKA (reference sequence). The ends were cut back, 1 base at V and 13 bases at J, with 19 bases in the middle. CDR3 length: 13 amino acids.

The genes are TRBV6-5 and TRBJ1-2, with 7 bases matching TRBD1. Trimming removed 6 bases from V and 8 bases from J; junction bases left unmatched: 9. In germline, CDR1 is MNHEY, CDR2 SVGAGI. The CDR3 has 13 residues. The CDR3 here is CASRLDRADGYTF. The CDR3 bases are TGTGCCAGCAGACTAGACAGGGCGGACGGCTACACCTTC.

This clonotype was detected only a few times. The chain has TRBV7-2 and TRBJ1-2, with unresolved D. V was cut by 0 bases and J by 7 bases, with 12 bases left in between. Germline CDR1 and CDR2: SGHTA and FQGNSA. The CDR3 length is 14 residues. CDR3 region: CASSLAGSMRGYTF. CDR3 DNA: TGTGCCAGCAGCTTAGCGGGGTCTATGCGTGGCTACACCTTC.

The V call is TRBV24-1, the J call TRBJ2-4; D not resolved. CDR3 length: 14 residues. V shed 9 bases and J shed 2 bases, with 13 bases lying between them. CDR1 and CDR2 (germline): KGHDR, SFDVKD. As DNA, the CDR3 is TGTGCCACCGCCGATTCTGGGCCCAAAAACATTCAGTACTTC. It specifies CATADSGPKNIQYF.

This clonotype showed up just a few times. Written as DNA, the CDR3 is TGTGCCAGCAGCATCGAGCGGGGTCCTGAGCAGTTCTTC. It is translated as CASSIERGPEQFF. The chain joins TRBV11-2 to TRBJ2-1; 7 nucleotides align to TRBD2. Germline loops: CDR1 SGHAT, CDR2 FQNNGV. The CDR3 loop spans 13 amino acids. J lost 9 bases, V lost 5 bases, and 7 bases had no gene match.

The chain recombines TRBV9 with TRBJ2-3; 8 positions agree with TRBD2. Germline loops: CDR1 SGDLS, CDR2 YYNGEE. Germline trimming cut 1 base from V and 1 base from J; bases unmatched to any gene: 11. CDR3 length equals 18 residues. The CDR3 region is CASSVSPTRAGGTDTQYF. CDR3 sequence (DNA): TGTGCCAGCAGCGTAAGCCCCACGCGAGCGGGGGGCACAGATACGCAGTATTTT.

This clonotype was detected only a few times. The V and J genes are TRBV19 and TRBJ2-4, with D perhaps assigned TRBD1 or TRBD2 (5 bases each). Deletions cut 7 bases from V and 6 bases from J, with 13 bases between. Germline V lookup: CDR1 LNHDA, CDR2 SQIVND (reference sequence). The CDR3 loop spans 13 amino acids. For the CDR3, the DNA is TGTGCCAGTACCGATCGGGGCAGAAACATTCAGTACTTC. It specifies CASTDRGRNIQYF.

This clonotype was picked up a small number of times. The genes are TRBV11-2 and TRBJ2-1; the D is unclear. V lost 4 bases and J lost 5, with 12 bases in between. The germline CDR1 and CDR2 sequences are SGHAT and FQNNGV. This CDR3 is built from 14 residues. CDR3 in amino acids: CASSSSLGHNEQFF. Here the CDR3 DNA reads TGTGCCAGCAGCTCGAGTCTGGGCCACAATGAGCAGTTCTTC.

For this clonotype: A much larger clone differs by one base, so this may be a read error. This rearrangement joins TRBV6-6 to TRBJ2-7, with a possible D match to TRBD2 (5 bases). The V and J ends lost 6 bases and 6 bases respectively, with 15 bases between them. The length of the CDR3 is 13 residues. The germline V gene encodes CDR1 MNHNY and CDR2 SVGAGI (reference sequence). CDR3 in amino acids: CASRSRDLGEQYF. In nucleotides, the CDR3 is TGTGCCAGCAGGAGTCGGGATTTGGGCGAGCAGTACTTC.

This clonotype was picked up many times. The CDR3 spells CASNPDRETQYF. CDR3 nucleotides: TGTGCCAGCAACCCTGACAGGGAGACCCAGTACTTC. The chain carries TRBV2 and TRBJ2-5, with D tentatively TRBD1 (6 bases). From germline, CDR1 is SNHLY and CDR2 FYNNEI. The V end was cut by 7 bases, the J end by 5 bases, with 11 bases between. The CDR3 spans 12 residues.

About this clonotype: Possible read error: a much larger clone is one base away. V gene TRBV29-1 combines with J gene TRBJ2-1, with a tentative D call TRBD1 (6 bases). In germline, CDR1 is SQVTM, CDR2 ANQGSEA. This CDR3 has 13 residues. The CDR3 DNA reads TGCAGCGGGGGGCTAAGCGGCTACAATGAGCAGTCCTTC. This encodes CSGGLSGYNEQSF.